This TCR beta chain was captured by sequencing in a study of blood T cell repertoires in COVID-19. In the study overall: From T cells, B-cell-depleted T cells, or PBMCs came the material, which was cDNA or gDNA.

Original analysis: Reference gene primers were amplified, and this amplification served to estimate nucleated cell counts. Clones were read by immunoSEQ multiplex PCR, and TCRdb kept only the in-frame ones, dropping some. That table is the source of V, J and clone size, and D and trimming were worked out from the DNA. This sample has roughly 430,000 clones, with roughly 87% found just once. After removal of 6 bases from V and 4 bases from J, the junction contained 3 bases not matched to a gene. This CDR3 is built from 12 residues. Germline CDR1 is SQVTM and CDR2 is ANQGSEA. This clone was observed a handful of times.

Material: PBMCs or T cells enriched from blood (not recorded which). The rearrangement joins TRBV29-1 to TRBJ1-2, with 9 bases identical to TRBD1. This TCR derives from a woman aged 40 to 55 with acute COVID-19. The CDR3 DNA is TGCAGCGTGGGGACAGGGACCTATGGCTACACCTTC. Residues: CSVGTGTYGYTF.